This T cell receptor beta chain was found in a study of T cell repertoires in cytomegalovirus infection. About the research overall: Matching HLA type and CMV infection were both indicated by public TCR beta signatures.

General study points: Dominating the ex vivo response were HLA-C-restricted CMV-specific TCR beta clonotypes. Carriers of CMV plus the relevant HLA were identified by cumulative public TCR beta family frequency.

MiXCR, run by TCRdb on the reads, gives a single entry per CDR3 protein. The data contain 250,000 to 300,000 distinct CDR3 sequences, more than 20% of them singletons. This clonotype was picked up a small number of times. Its specificity is not known. The receptor was isolated from a human donor in good health (CMV status not recorded). Some clones in this sample may be carry-over from other donors' samples. The sequencing sample was made of PBMCs.

As DNA, the CDR3 is TGTGCCAGCACGGCAAGGGGGGATCGCTATAATTCACCCCTCCACTTT. Amino acids: CASTARGDRYNSPLHF. The chain joins TRBV6-6 to TRBJ1-6, with D tentatively TRBD1 (6 bases). CDR1 and CDR2 (germline): MNHNY, SVGAGI (reference sequence). The CDR3 runs 16 residues. With 7 bases removed from V and 3 bases from J, the gap between germline ends came to 16 bases.